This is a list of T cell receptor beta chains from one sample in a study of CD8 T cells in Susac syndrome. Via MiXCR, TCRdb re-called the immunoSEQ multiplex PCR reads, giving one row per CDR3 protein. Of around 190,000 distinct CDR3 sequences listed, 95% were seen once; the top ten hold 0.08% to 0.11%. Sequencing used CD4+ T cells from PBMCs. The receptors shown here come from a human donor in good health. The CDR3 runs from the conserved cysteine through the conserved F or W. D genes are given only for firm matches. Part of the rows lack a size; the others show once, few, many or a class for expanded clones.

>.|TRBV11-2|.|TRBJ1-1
CASSFGTATAEAFF
TGTGCCAGCAGCTTTGGGACGGCCACGGCTGAAGCTTTCTTT
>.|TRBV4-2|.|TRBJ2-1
CASSQDGGFNEQFF
TGTGCCAGCAGCCAAGATGGCGGATTCAATGAGCAGTTCTTC
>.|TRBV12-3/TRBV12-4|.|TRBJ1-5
CASSLAPRGPQPQHF
TGTGCCAGCAGTTTGGCCCCCCGGGGGCCTCAGCCCCAGCATTTT
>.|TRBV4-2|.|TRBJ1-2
CASSHFGQGSNGYTF
TGTGCCAGCAGCCATTTCGGTCAGGGGTCGAATGGCTACACCTTC
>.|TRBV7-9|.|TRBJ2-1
CASSLVSGRWLEQFF
TGTGCCAGCAGCTTAGTATCGGGCCGGTGGTTGGAGCAGTTCTTC
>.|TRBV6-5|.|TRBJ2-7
CASTPPGTYEQYF
TGTGCCAGCACACCTCCCGGGACCTACGAGCAGTACTTC
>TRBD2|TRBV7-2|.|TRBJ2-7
CASSFGASGTSYEQYF
TGTGCCAGCAGCTTTGGGGCTAGCGGGACATCCTACGAGCAGTACTTC
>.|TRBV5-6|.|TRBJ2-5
CASTQFGETQYF
TGTGCCAGCACCCAATTCGGGGAGACCCAGTACTTC
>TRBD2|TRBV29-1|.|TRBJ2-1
CSIGLASPNEQFF
TGCAGCATAGGACTAGCCAGTCCGAATGAGCAGTTCTTC
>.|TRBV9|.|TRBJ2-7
CASSVEGHPGYEQYF
TGTGCCAGCAGCGTAGAGGGTCACCCGGGTTACGAGCAGTACTTC
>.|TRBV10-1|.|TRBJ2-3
CASSGYLRGAYTDTQYF
TGCGCCAGCAGTGGGTATTTACGGGGGGCTTACACAGATACGCAGTATTTT
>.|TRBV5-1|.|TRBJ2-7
CASSLGGRGDEQYF
TGCGCCAGCAGCTTGGGGGGTAGAGGTGACGAGCAGTACTTC
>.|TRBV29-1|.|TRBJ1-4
CSVQDPPPNEKLFF
TGCAGCGTCCAAGACCCTCCGCCTAATGAAAAACTGTTTTTT
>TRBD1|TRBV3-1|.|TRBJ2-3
CASSPMTGGADTQYF
TGTGCCAGCAGCCCGATGACAGGGGGCGCAGATACGCAGTATTTT
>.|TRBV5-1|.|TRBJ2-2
CASSLDGARDTGELFF
TGCGCCAGCAGCTTGGATGGTGCCAGGGACACCGGGGAGCTGTTTTTT
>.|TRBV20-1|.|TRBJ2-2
CSARVTGGGTGELFF
TGCAGTGCTAGAGTGACAGGAGGTGGCACCGGGGAGCTGTTTTTT
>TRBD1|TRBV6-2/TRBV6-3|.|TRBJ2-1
CASSRTGNSYNEQFF
TGTGCCAGCAGTCGGACAGGGAACTCCTACAATGAGCAGTTCTTC
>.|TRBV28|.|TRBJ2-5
CASSLPQGQRETQYF
TGTGCCAGCAGTTTACCTCAGGGGCAGCGGGAGACCCAGTACTTC
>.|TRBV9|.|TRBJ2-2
CASSNSGETGELFF
TGTGCCAGCAGTAATTCAGGGGAGACCGGGGAGCTGTTTTTT
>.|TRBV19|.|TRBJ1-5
CASSISQGGQPQHF
TGTGCCAGTAGTATATCGCAGGGCGGTCAGCCCCAGCATTTT
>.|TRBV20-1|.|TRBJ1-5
CSAPPPVSNQPQHF
TGCAGTGCTCCGCCGCCAGTAAGCAATCAGCCCCAGCATTTT
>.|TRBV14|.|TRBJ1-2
CASSQEADYGYTF
TGTGCCAGCAGCCAAGAGGCGGACTATGGCTACACCTTC
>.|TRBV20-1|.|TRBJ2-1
CSARPAVLSNEQFF
TGCAGTGCTAGACCGGCGGTCCTATCCAATGAGCAGTTCTTC
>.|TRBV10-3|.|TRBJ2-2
CAISGTQNTGELFF
TGTGCCATCAGTGGGACACAGAACACCGGGGAGCTGTTTTTT
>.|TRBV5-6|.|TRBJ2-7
CASSLKARDEQYF
TGTGCCAGCAGCTTGAAAGCCCGGGACGAGCAGTACTTC
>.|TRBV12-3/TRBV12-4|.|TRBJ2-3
CASSFAGVQPDTQYF
TGTGCCAGCAGTTTCGCAGGGGTACAGCCAGATACGCAGTATTTT
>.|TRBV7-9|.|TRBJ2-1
CASSLEFGDKEQFF
TGTGCCAGCAGCTTAGAGTTTGGGGACAAGGAGCAGTTCTTC
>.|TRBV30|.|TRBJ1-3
CAWSVQGTSSGNTIYF
TGTGCCTGGAGTGTACAGGGCACAAGCTCTGGAAACACCATATATTTT
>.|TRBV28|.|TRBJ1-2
CASGRGHYGYTF
TGTGCCAGCGGGAGGGGTCACTATGGCTACACCTTC
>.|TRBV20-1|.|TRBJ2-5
CSAKAPVQETQYF
TGCAGTGCAAAGGCCCCTGTGCAGGAGACCCAGTACTTC
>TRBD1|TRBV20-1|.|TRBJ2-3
CSASVTGGISDTQYF
TGCAGTGCTAGCGTGACAGGGGGTATATCAGATACGCAGTATTTT
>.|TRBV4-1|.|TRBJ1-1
CASSRRSDGVTEAFF
TGCGCCAGCAGCCGAAGGTCTGATGGGGTTACTGAAGCTTTCTTT
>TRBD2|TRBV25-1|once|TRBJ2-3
CASRNSGSSTDTQYF
TGTGCCAGCAGGAATAGCGGGTCTAGCACAGATACGCAGTATTTT
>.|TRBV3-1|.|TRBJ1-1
CASSQVPDTEAFF
TGTGCCAGCAGCCAAGTTCCGGACACTGAAGCTTTCTTT
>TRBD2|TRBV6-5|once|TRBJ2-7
CASSYPLAEQYF
TGTGCCAGCAGTTACCCACTAGCGGAGCAGTACTTC
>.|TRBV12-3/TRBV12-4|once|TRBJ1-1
CASSLGPGGSTEAFF
TGTGCCAGCAGTTTAGGCCCCGGGGGGAGCACTGAAGCTTTCTTT
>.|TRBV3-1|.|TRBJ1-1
CASRAGALNTEAFF
TGTGCCAGCAGGGCGGGGGCCTTGAACACTGAAGCTTTCTTT
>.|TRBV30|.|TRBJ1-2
CAWTRPPEGGYGYTF
TGTGCCTGGACCCGGCCCCCAGAGGGTGGCTATGGCTACACCTTC
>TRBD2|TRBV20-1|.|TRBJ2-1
CSAPRTSGRALNEQFF
TGCAGTGCTCCGCGTACTAGCGGGAGGGCGCTCAATGAGCAGTTCTTC
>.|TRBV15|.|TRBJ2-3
CATSRDWAATDTQYF
TGTGCCACCAGCAGAGATTGGGCAGCGACAGATACGCAGTATTTT
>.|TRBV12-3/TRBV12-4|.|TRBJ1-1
CASSLRVRTEAFF
TGTGCCAGCAGCCTCAGGGTCCGCACTGAAGCTTTCTTT
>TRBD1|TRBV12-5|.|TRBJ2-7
CASGLLTGVGEQYF
TGTGCTAGTGGTTTATTAACAGGGGTCGGCGAGCAGTACTTC
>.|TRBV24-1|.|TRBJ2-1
CATSDGIRLNEQFF
TGTGCCACCAGTGATGGTATCAGGTTGAATGAGCAGTTCTTC
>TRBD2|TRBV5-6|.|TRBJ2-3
CASSLAGTSGTDTQYF
TGTGCCAGCAGCTTGGCCGGGACTAGCGGTACAGATACGCAGTATTTT
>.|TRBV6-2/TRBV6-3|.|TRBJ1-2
CASSYTANYGYTF
TGTGCCAGCAGTTACACAGCTAACTATGGCTACACCTTC
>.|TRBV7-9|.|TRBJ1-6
CASSPSLGFNSPLHF
TGTGCCAGCAGCCCAAGTCTGGGATTTAATTCACCCCTCCACTTT
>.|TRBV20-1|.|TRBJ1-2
CSASFPGFSLYGYTF
TGCAGTGCTAGTTTTCCGGGATTTAGTCTCTATGGCTACACCTTC
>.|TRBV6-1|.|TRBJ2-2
CASTHRDSPGVGTGELFF
TGTGCCAGCACTCACCGGGACTCACCAGGAGTGGGGACCGGGGAGCTGTTTTTT
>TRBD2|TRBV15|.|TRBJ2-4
CATSRDSFGTTTGDIQYF
TGTGCCACCAGCAGAGATTCTTTCGGGACTACCACCGGGGACATTCAGTACTTC